The clone carrying this T cell receptor (beta chain) was seen a handful of times. Antigen: not known. The record originates from a study of T cells after yellow fever vaccination. Study context: With SMART-Seq v4 Ultra Low Input, the fractions containing low cell numbers were prepared. Study observations and caveats: The appearance of a small share of clonotypes in both CD4 and CD8 compartments was observed. Abundant contaminating clonotypes from the bulk population could appear in FACS-sorted repertoires.

The CDR3 totals 15 residues. The germline gives CDR1 LNHNV, CDR2 YYDKDF (reference sequence). Between the trimmed V and J ends, which lost 0 bases and 4 bases, there was a span of 9 bases. The authors made TCR cDNA by 5'RACE template switching, adding a universal primer site and UMIs. TCRdb fed the 5' RACE reads into MiXCR, producing one record per CDR3 protein. The repertoire holds 150,000 to 200,000 distinct CDR3 sequences, with roughly a tenth as singletons. The sequence was obtained from a man aged 18 to 35 who received the YFV17D yellow fever vaccine. The specimen was CD8+ T cells sorted from PBMCs, collected 45 days after the yellow fever booster vaccination. The V gene is TRBV15, the J gene TRBJ2-2, with D uncertain. CDR3 amino acids: CATSRDPTATGELFF. The CDR3, as DNA: TGTGCCACCAGCAGAGATCCCACCGCCACCGGGGAGCTGTTTTTT.